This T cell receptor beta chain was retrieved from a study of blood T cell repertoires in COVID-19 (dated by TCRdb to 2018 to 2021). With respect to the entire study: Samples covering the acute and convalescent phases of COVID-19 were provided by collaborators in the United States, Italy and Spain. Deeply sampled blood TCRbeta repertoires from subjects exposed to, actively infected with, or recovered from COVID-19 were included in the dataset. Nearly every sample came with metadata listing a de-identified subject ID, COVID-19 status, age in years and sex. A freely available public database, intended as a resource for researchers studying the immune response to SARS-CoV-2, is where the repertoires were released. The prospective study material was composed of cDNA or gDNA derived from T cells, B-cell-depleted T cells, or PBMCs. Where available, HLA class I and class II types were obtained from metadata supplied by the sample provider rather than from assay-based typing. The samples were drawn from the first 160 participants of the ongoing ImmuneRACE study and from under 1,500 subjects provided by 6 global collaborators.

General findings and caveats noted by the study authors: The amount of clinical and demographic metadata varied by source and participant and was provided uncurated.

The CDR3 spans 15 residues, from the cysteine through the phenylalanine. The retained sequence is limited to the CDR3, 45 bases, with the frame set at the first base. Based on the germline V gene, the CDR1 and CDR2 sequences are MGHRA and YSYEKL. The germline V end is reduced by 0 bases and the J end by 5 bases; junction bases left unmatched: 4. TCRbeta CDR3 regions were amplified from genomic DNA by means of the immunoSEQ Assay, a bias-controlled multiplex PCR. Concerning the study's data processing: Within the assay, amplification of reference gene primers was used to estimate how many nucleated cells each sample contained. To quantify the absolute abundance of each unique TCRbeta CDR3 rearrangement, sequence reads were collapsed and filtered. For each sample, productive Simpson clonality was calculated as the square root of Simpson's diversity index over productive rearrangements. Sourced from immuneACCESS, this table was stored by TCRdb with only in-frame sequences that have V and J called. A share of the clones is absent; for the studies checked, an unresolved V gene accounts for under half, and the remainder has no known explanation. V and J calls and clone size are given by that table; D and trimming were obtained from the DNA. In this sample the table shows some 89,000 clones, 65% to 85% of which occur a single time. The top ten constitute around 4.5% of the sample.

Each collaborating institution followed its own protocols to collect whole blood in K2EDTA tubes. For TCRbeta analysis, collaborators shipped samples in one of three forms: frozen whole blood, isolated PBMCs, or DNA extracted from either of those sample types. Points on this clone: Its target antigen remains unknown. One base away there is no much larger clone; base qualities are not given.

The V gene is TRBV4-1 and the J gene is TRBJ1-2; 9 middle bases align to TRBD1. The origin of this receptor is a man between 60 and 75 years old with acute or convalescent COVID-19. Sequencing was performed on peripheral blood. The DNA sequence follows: TGCGCCAGCAGCCAAGAGGGGACAGGGTTTTATGGCTACACCTTC. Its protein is CASSQEGTGFYGYTF.